This T cell receptor (beta chain) was profiled in a study of vaccination effects on CD4 cells after COVID-19. Study-wide points: Infection-derived and vaccine-derived clones contracted markedly late after vaccination.

It was after more than 8 days of culture that CD4+ T cells were isolated. Vaccinated participants had no history of SARS-CoV-2 infection and tested negative for nucleocapsid antibodies. Fresh IL-2-containing medium replaced half the medium on days 3 and 7. Comments on this clone: Its specificity is not known.

The method was immunoSEQ multiplex PCR; TCRdb's version includes in-frame clones alone and lacks a portion of them. The sample has more than 50,000 clones; around 80% are singletons. The CDR3 length is 16 residues. The germline gives CDR1 MDHEN, CDR2 SYDVKM. V was clipped by 6 bases and J by 5 bases; unmatched bases: 6. The clonotype originates from a human donor who received a COVID-19 vaccine. Specimen: CD4+ T cells from PBMCs cultured without peptide, collected before COVID-19 vaccination. This chain joins TRBV28 and TRBJ2-1, with TRBD2 identical over 14 bases. The CDR3 here is CASSPTSGGEHNEQFF. The CDR3 coding sequence is TGTGCCAGCAGCCCGACTAGCGGGGGGGAACACAATGAGCAGTTCTTC. The full variable domain, rest sourced from reference TRBV28 and TRBJ2-1, is DVKVTQSSRYLVKRTGEKVFLECVQDMDHENMFWYRQDPGLGLRLIYFSYDVKMKEKGDIPEGYSVSREKKERFSLILESASTNQTSMYLCASSPTSGGEHNEQFFGPGTRLTVL.